The clone carrying this TCR beta chain showed up many times. The antigen is not known. The source of the sample is a study of regulatory T cells in long-lasting Graves disease. Library construction for TCR beta used iRepertoire HTBI primers and Arm-PCR of CDR3 regions. TCRdb re-analysed the multiplex PCR reads in MiXCR, keeping a single row per CDR3 protein. The table has 450,000 to 700,000 distinct CDR3 sequences, less than 15% seen once. Study-wide results and limits: Blood alone, not thyroid tissue, was studied.

The time point denotes: newly diagnosed GD, antithyroid drugs for less than 3 months. PBMCs were the source of the RNA used for TCR sequencing. Separately, the same data were catalogued under a study of T cells in Graves' hyperthyroidism and ophthalmopathy. From that study: Disease duration under 2 months; hyperthyroidism patients were aged 18 to 65. Ophthalmopathy was separated from stable hyperthyroidism by a 13 V-J model.

The receptor comes from a man aged 30 to 39 with Graves disease. The starting material was peripheral blood mononuclear cells (PBMCs), obtained at new diagnosis, from a patient treated with antithyroid drugs.

The CDR3 nucleotides are TGTGCCAGCAGCTTAGTTCTGGAAACCTACAATGAGCAGTTCTTC. Translating gives CASSLVLETYNEQFF. This sequence joins TRBV7-9 and TRBJ2-1; D not resolved. Germline loops: CDR1 SEHNR, CDR2 FQNEAQ (reference sequence). CDR3 length: 15 residues. The germline V and J ends were trimmed by 1 base and 2 bases, with 9 bases remaining between them.